This TCR beta chain was profiled in a study of blood T cell repertoires in COVID-19. The germline CDR1 and CDR2 sequences are MDHEN and SYDVKM. V was shortened by 6 bases and J by 6 bases, with 17 bases between the two germline ends. The CDR3 totals 14 residues. Assay used: immunoSEQ multiplex PCR; TCRdb lists only in-frame clones, some missing. The table includes under 400,000 clones, 75% to 90% detected once. This chain joins TRBV28 and TRBJ1-2; D perhaps matches TRBD1 (6 bases). The origin of this receptor is a woman in her 30s with COVID-19, enrolled during active disease. Input material: peripheral blood. As DNA, the CDR3 is TGTGCCAGCAGCACGCTAAAGGGGGTGGATGGCTACACCTTC. Encoded protein: CASSTLKGVDGYTF.